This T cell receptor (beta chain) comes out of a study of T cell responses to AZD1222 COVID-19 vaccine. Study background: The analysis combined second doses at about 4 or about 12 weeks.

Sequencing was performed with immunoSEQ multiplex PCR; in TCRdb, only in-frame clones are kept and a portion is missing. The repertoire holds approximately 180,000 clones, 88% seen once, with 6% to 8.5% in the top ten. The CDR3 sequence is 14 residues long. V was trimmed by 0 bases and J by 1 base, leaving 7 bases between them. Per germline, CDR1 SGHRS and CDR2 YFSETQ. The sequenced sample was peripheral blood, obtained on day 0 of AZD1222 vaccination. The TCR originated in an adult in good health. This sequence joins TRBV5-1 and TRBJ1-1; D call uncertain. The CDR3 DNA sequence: TGCGCCAGCAGCTTGGGGGATGGGAACACTGAAGCTTTCTTT. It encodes CASSLGDGNTEAFF.